This TCR beta chain was identified during a study of T-cell memory formation after mild COVID-19. Findings of the study overall: Later expanders leaned CD4+, whereas clones that contracted between day 15 and 85 were balanced CD4/CD8. Pre-infection memory held some responding clones, suggesting pre-existing cross-reactive T cells responded.

Germline V lookup: CDR1 LGHNA, CDR2 YNFKEQ. Trimming took 0 bases from V and 4 from J, leaving 9 bases between them. The CDR3 is 14 residues long. TCRdb independently ran MiXCR on the 5' RACE reads; one entry per CDR3 protein. The sample holds about 500,000 distinct CDR3 sequences, around 21% seen once. With respect to this clonotype: Its cognate antigen is unknown.

Sequencing was done on a sample of PBMCs or a T cell subset sorted from them (not recorded which). The TCR comes from an adult woman who had mild COVID-19 (a few samples of this study predate the infection). Cell type and time point are not known. The V and J genes are TRBV4-2 and TRBJ1-2; unclear D gene. The CDR3 coding sequence is TGTGCCAGCAGCCAAGATTTTGAGGGCTATGGCTACACCTTC. Translated, it gives CASSQDFEGYGYTF.